This TCR beta chain came from a study of T cell repertoires in cytomegalovirus infection (dated by TCRdb to between 2019 and 2020). About the full investigation: Donor HLA type was relevant to the analysis, because carriage of CMV infection together with the matching HLA type was indicated by public TCR beta signatures.

CDR1 and CDR2, per the germline V gene, are SGHVS and FQNEAQ. Including the terminal cysteine and phenylalanine, the CDR3 comprises 17 residues. Only the CDR3 DNA is retained, 51 bases long and in frame from the first base. Trimming takes 2 bases off V and 3 bases off J; junction bases not matched to a gene: 10. TCRdb shows the sequencer as Illumina HiSeq 1500. TCRdb reran the public reads through fastp at Q25 and MiXCR, keeping productive beta chains. Every entry covers one CDR3 protein and lists the most common genes and DNA from its rows. For this sample the table gives more than 150,000 distinct CDR3 sequences, of which roughly a fifth were detected only once. Around 3.2% of the sample is held by the ten biggest clonotypes. Many counts were recorded for this clonotype. Its target antigen remains unknown. The input lacks base qualities; no much larger clone sits a single base away. Study-wide findings and limitations: Cumulative frequency of public TCR beta family members discriminated carriers of CMV infection plus the relevant HLA type in this cohort and an independent approximately 350-donor cohort. The ex vivo response was dominated by HLA-C-restricted CMV-specific TCR beta clonotypes, which also provided the single most frequent clonotype in two of eight donors.

This chain joins TRBV7-8 to TRBJ1-3; TRBD1 aligns with 7 central bases. This clonotype was obtained from a human donor in good health (CMV status not recorded). Some clones in this sample may be carry-over from other donors' samples. Sequencing was performed on PBMCs. The nucleotides are TGTGCCAGCAGCTTAAAGCGATCGGGGGACAGTGGAAACACCATATATTTT. Translated, it reads CASSLKRSGDSGNTIYF.